These 18 T cell receptor beta chains share one sample of origin, sequenced in a study of radiotherapy plus CTLA-4 blockade in lung cancer. Assay used: immunoSEQ multiplex PCR; TCRdb lists only in-frame clones, some missing. The profile shows approximately 90,000 clones, roughly 80% of them singletons. The sample was peripheral blood, taken from a patient treated with radiotherapy plus ipilimumab. The source is a human donor with non-small cell lung cancer who had stable disease on radiotherapy plus ipilimumab.

This clone has only a few counts. V and J are TRBV2 and TRBJ2-3, with unresolved D. Germline CDR1 is SNHLY and CDR2 is FYNNEI. Trimming took off 6 bases at V and 5 bases at J, with 21 bases between the two ends. This CDR3 has 16 amino acids. The CDR3 loop is CASSLLVVLSGDTQYF. The CDR3 nucleotides read TGTGCCAGCAGCCTTTTAGTGGTCCTAAGTGGAGATACGCAGTATTTT.

This rearrangement joins TRBV14 to TRBJ1-1; 8 bases align to TRBD1. The trim removed 3 bases at V and 0 bases at J, leaving 3 bases unmatched. Germline CDR1 and CDR2: SGHDN and FVKESK. The CDR3 extends over 15 amino acids. The CDR3 region is CASSHRTGMNTEAFF. The CDR3 DNA is TGTGCCAGCAGCCACCGGACAGGGATGAACACTGAAGCTTTCTTT.

The sample holds a few counts of this clone. The chain recombines TRBV2 with TRBJ2-7, with 7 nucleotides matching TRBD1. This CDR3 has 12 residues. From germline, CDR1 is SNHLY and CDR2 FYNNEI. V was pared by 6 bases and J by 3 bases, with 2 bases of the junction left unmatched. CDR3: CASSGTVYEQYF. CDR3 nucleotide sequence: TGTGCCAGCAGCGGGACAGTCTACGAGCAGTACTTC.

The chain has TRBV15 and TRBJ1-2; D remains unclear. The ends were cut back, 5 bases at V and 9 bases at J, with 28 bases in the middle. The germline V gene has CDR1 LNHNV and CDR2 YYDKDF (reference sequence). The length of the CDR3 is 17 residues. CDR3 protein: CATSFRAPLSYGWSYTF. As DNA, the CDR3 is TGTGCCACCAGCTTCCGGGCCCCACTATCCTATGGTTGGAGCTACACCTTC.

The rearrangement links TRBV6-4 to TRBJ2-3; maybe TRBD1 (6 bases). Between the trimmed V and J ends, which lost 0 bases and 8 bases, there was a span of 12 bases. CDR1 is MRHNA and CDR2 is SNTAGT in the germline V gene. CDR3 length: 14 residues. The CDR3 DNA is TGTGCCAGCAGTGACTCCCCAGGACAGTTTACGCAGTATTTT. It codes for CASSDSPGQFTQYF.

The CDR3 spells CASSSPRFPETQYF. CDR3 in DNA: TGTGCCAGCAGCTCGCCCAGGTTTCCCGAGACCCAGTACTTC. The chain employs TRBV2 and TRBJ2-5; D gene ambiguous. CDR1 SNHLY and CDR2 FYNNEI come from the germline V gene. Trimming shortened V by 6 bases and J by 5 bases, and 16 bases separated the two germline ends. The length of the CDR3 is 14 residues. Full variable domain (outside the CDR3, taken from reference TRBV2 and TRBJ2-5): EPEVTQTPSHQVTQMGQEVILRCVPISNHLYFYWYRQILGQKVEFLVSFYNNEISEKSEIFDDQFSVERPDGSNFTLKIRSTKLEDSAMYFCASSSPRFPETQYFGPGTRLLVL.

The rearrangement joins TRBV5-5 to TRBJ2-5; TRBD1 agrees at 10 bases. With 4 bases clipped from V and 5 bases from J, the junction kept 5 bases outside the gene matches. The CDR3 extends over 14 amino acids. Germline V CDR1 and CDR2: SGHKS, YYEKEE (reference sequence). The DNA of the CDR3 is TGTGCCAGCAGCCCGGGACAGGGGCTGGAGACCCAGTACTTC. It is translated as CASSPGQGLETQYF.

The V call is TRBV5-4, the J call TRBJ1-5; no firm D call. This CDR3 is built from 14 residues. V lost 0 bases and J 3 bases, leaving 7 bases between the germline ends. Germline CDR1 and CDR2: SGHNT and YYREEE (reference sequence). The CDR3 sequence is CASSLAGPNQPQHF. The DNA of the CDR3 is TGTGCCAGCAGCTTGGCTGGGCCCAATCAGCCCCAGCATTTT.

DNA of the CDR3: TGTGCCAGCAGCCCCAGAGGATGGGGGTACGAGCAGTACTTC. It yields the protein CASSPRGWGYEQYF. The chain uses TRBV6-6 and TRBJ2-7; D tentatively reads TRBD1 or TRBD2 (5 bases each). The CDR3 consists of 14 residues. CDR1 and CDR2 from the germline V gene are MNHNY and SVGAGI (reference sequence). Trimming shortened V by 6 bases and J by 4 bases, and 16 bases separated the two germline ends.

The gene calls are TRBV7-8 and TRBJ2-6, with 7 bases aligning to TRBD1. This CDR3 spans 16 amino acids. Trimming cost V 2 bases and J 4 bases; bases outside gene matches: 5. From germline, CDR1 is SGHVS and CDR2 FQNEAQ. Here the CDR3 reads CASSLSTGVGANVLTF. In nucleotides, the CDR3 is TGTGCCAGCAGCTTATCCACAGGGGTCGGGGCCAACGTCCTGACTTTC.

V gene TRBV9 combines with J gene TRBJ2-2, with no clear D. The CDR3 is 15 residues long. Germline values: CDR1 SGDLS, CDR2 YYNGEE. V lost 0 bases, J lost 1 base, and 7 bases lay in between. CDR3 amino acids: CASSVVNGNTGELFF. The CDR3 DNA reads TGTGCCAGCAGCGTAGTTAACGGGAACACCGGGGAGCTGTTTTTT.

The rearrangement links TRBV6-1 to TRBJ2-7, with 7 bases fitting TRBD2. The CDR3 is made up of 14 amino acids. Germline V gene data show CDR1 as MNHNS and CDR2 as SASEGT. V was pared by 6 bases and J by 2 bases, with 7 bases of the junction left unmatched. For the CDR3, the DNA is TGTGCCAGCAGAACGGGACTACTCGCCTACGAGCAGTACTTC. Translated, it gives CASRTGLLAYEQYF.

The V and J genes are TRBV5-4 and TRBJ1-4; tentatively, D is TRBD1 (5 bases). Trimming took off 4 bases at V and 8 bases at J, with 9 bases between the two ends. CDR1 is SGHNT, CDR2 YYREEE, per germline (reference sequence). The CDR3 sequence is 12 residues long. CDR3 sequence: CASSRGSEKLFF. The CDR3 DNA reads TGTGCCAGCAGCAGGGGAAGCGAAAAACTGTTTTTT.

The V and J genes are TRBV9 and TRBJ2-3; 7 bases line up with TRBD2. This CDR3 is 15 amino acids long. From germline, CDR1 is SGDLS and CDR2 YYNGEE. V trimming: 0 bases; J trimming: 3 bases; junction bases outside the gene matches: 4. The CDR3 region has the DNA TGTGCCAGCAGCGTAGAGCGGGATCTAACAGATACGCAGTATTTT. Amino acids: CASSVERDLTDTQYF. The entire variable domain, with the rest obtained from reference TRBV9 and TRBJ2-3, is as follows: DSGVTQTPKHLITATGQRVTLRCSPRSGDLSVYWYQQSLDQGLQFLIQYYNGEERAKGNILERFSAQQFPDLHSELNLSSLELGDSALYFCASSVERDLTDTQYFGPGTRLTVL.

This chain connects TRBV19 to TRBJ2-1; 7 bases are shared with TRBD2. Trimming cost V 10 bases and J 4 bases; bases outside gene matches: 16. The CDR3 spans 16 residues. Per germline, CDR1 LNHDA and CDR2 SQIVND (reference sequence). The CDR3 here is CANHPGAGDRYNEQFF. Here the CDR3 DNA reads TGTGCCAACCACCCCGGTGCGGGAGACCGGTACAATGAGCAGTTCTTC. Variable domain in full (rest from reference TRBV19 and TRBJ2-1): DGGITQSPKYLFRKEGQNVTLSCEQNLNHDAMYWYRQDPGQGLRLIYYSQIVNDFQKGDIAEGYSVSREKKESFPLTVTSAQKNPTAFYLCANHPGAGDRYNEQFFGPGTRLTVL.

The chain uses TRBV25-1 and TRBJ1-2; D call uncertain. Trimming pared 6 bases from V and 2 bases from J, leaving 16 bases between. Germline CDR1 MGHDK, CDR2 SYGVNS. The CDR3 length is 15 residues. This chain's CDR3 is CASSFHTARNYGYTF. The CDR3 nucleotides read TGTGCCAGCAGCTTTCATACAGCGAGGAACTATGGCTACACCTTC.

The chain is built from TRBV2 and TRBJ1-5; D gene ambiguous. Trimming cost V 1 base and J 7 bases, with 20 bases left between them. The length of the CDR3 is 17 residues. Germline-derived CDR1 and CDR2 are SNHLY and FYNNEI. CDR3 DNA sequence: TGTGCCAGCAGTGAAGGTATAGGATCTAGGTCCGGGCAGCCCCAGCATTTT. Its protein is CASSEGIGSRSGQPQHF.

V and J are TRBV5-1 and TRBJ2-5; D unclear. Per germline, CDR1 SGHRS and CDR2 YFSETQ. Trimming took off 4 bases at V and 4 bases at J, with 11 bases between the two ends. The CDR3 runs to 13 residues. The CDR3 region is CASSLLPGETQYF. DNA of the CDR3: TGCGCCAGCAGCCTGTTGCCGGGAGAGACCCAGTACTTC.